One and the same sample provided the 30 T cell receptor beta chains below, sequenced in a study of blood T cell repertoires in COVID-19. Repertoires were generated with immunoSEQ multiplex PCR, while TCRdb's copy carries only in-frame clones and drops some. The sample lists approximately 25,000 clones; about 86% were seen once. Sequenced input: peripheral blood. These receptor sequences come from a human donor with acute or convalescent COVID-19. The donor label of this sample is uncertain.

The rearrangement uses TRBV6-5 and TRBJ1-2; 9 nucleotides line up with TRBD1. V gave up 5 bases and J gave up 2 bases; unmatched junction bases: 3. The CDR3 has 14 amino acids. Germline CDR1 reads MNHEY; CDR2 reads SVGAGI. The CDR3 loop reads CASSPGQGNYGYTF. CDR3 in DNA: TGTGCCAGCAGTCCGGGACAGGGAAACTATGGCTACACCTTC.

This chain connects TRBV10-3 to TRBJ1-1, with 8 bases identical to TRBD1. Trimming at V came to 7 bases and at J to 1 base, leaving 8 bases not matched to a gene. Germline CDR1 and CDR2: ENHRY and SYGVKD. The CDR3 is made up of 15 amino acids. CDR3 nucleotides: TGTGCCATCAACGCAGGGGGCGGAGGGAACACTGAAGCTTTCTTT. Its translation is CAINAGGGGNTEAFF.

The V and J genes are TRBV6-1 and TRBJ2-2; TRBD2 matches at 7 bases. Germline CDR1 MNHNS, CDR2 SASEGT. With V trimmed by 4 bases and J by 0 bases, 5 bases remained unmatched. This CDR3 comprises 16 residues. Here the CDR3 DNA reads TGTGCCAGCAGTGCGCGGGACTACACGAACACCGGGGAGCTGTTTTTT. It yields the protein CASSARDYTNTGELFF.

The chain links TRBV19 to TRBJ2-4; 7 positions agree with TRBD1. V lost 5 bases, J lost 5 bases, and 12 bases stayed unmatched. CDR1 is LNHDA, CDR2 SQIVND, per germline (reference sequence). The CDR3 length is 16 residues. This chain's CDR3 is CASSPVTGTKENIQYF. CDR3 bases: TGTGCCAGTAGTCCAGTGACAGGGACCAAGGAAAACATTCAGTACTTC.

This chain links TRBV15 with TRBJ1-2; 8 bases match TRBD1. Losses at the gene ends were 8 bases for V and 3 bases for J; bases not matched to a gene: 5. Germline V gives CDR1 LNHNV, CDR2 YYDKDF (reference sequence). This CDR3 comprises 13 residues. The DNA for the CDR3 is TGTGCCACCGTGGCAGGGGGCGACTATGGCTACACCTTC. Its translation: CATVAGGDYGYTF.

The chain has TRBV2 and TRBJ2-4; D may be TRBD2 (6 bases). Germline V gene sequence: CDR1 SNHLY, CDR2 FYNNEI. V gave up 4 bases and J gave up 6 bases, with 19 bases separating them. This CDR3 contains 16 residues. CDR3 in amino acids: CASSGSSGAARNIQYF. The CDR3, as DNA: TGTGCCAGCAGTGGGAGTAGCGGAGCTGCTAGAAACATTCAGTACTTC.

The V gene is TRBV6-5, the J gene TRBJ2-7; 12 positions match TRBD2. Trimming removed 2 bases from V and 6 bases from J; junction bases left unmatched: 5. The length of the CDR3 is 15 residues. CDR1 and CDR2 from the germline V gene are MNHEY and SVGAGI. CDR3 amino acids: CASSYRLAGGGEQYF. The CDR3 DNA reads TGTGCCAGCAGTTACAGGCTAGCGGGAGGGGGCGAGCAGTACTTC.

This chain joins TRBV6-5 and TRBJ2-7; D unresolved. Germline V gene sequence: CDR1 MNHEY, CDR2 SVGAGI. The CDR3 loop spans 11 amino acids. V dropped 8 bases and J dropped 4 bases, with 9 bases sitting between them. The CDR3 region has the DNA TGTGCCAGCCTTCAGATTTACGAGCAGTACTTC. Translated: CASLQIYEQYF.

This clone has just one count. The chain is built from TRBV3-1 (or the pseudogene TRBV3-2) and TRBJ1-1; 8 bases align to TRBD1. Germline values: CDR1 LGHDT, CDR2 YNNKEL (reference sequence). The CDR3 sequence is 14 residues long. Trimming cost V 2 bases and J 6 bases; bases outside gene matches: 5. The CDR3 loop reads CASSQTDRVSEAFF. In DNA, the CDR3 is TGTGCCAGCAGCCAAACGGACAGGGTCTCTGAAGCTTTCTTT.

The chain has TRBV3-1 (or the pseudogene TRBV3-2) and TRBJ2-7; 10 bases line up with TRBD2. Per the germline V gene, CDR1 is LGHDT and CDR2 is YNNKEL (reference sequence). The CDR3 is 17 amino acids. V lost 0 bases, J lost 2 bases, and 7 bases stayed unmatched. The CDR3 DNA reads TGTGCCAGCAGCCAAGATCAGGGACTAGCGTTGGCCTACGAGCAGTACTTC. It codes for CASSQDQGLALAYEQYF.

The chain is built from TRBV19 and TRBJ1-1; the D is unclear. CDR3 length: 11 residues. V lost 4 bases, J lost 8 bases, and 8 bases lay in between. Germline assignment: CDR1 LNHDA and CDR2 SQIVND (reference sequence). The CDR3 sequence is CASSTYGEAFF. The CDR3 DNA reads TGTGCCAGTAGTACCTACGGGGAAGCTTTCTTT.

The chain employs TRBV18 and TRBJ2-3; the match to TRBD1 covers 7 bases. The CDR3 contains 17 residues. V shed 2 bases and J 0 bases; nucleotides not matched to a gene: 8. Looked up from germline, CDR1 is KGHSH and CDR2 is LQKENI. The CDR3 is CASSPRTGLYSTDTQYF. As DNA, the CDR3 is TGTGCCAGCTCACCAAGGACAGGCCTATATAGCACAGATACGCAGTATTTT.

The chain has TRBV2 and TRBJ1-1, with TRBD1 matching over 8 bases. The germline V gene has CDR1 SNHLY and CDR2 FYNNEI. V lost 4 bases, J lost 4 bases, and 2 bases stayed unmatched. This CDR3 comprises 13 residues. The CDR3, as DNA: TGTGCCAGCAGTGTCACAGGGGGCACTGAAGCTTTCTTT. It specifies CASSVTGGTEAFF.

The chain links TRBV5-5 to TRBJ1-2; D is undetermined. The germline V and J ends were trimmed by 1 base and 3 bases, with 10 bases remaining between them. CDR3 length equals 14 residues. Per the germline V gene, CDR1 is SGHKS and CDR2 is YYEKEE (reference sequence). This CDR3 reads CASSLSSQDYGYTF. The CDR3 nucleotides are TGTGCCAGCAGCTTGAGCTCCCAGGACTATGGCTACACCTTC. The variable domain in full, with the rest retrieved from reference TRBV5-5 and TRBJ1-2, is DAGVTQSPTHLIKTRGQQVTLRCSPISGHKSVSWYQQVLGQGPQFIFQYYEKEERGRGNFPDRFSARQFPNYSSELNVNALLLGDSALYLCASSLSSQDYGYTFGSGTRLTVV.

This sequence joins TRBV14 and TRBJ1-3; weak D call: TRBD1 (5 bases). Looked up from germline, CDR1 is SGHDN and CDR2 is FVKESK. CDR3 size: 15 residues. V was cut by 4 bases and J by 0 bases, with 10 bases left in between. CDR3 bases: TGTGCCAGCAGCCTGCGGGGGACCTCTGGAAACACCATATATTTT. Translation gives CASSLRGTSGNTIYF.

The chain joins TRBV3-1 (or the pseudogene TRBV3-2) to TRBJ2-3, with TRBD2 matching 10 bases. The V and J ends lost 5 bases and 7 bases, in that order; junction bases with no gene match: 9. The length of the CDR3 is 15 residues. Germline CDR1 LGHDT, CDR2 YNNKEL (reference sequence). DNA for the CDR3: TGTGCCAGCAGCACCGTAGCGGGGGGCCCATATACGCAGTATTTT. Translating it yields CASSTVAGGPYTQYF.

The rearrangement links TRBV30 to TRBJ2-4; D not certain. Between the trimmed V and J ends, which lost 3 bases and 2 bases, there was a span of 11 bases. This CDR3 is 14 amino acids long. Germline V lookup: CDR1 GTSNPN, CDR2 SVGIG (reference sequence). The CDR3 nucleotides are TGTGCCTGGAGCTCCGAGATAACCAAAAACATTCAGTACTTC. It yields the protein CAWSSEITKNIQYF.

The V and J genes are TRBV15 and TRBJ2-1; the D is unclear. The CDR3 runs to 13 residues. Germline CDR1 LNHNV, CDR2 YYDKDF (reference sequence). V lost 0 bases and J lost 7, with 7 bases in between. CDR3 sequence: CATSRDPRNEQFF. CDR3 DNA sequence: TGTGCCACCAGCAGAGATCCCAGGAATGAGCAGTTCTTC.

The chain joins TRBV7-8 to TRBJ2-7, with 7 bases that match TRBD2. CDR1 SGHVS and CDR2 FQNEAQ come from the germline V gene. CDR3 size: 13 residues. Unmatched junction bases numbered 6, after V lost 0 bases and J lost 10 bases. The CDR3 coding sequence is TGTGCCAGCAGCTTAGCCCGGGGGGACCTACAGTACTTC. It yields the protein CASSLARGDLQYF.

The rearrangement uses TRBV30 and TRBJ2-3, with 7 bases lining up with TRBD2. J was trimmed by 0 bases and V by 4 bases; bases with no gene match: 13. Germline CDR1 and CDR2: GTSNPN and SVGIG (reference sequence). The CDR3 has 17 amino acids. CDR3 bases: TGTGCCTGGACACAATGGGGCCCTAGCGGAAGCACAGATACGCAGTATTTT. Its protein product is CAWTQWGPSGSTDTQYF.

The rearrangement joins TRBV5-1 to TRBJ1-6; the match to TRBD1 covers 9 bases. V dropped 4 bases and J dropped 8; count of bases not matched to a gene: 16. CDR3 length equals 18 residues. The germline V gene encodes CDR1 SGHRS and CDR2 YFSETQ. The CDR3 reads CASSVGTTGGGRDSPLHF. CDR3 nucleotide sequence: TGCGCCAGCAGCGTGGGAACAACAGGGGGCGGTCGGGATTCACCCCTCCACTTT.

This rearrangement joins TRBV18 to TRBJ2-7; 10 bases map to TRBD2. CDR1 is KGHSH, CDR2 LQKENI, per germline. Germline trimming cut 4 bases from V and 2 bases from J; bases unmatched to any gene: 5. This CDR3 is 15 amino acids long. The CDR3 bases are TGTGCCAGCTCACAGACTAGCGGGCGCCCCTACGAGCAGTACTTC. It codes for CASSQTSGRPYEQYF.

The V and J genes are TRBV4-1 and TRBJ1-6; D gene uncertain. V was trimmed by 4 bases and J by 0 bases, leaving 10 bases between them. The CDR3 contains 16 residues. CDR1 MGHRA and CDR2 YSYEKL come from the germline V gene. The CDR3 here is CASSRDGSSYNSPLHF. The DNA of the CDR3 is TGCGCCAGCAGCCGAGACGGTAGCTCCTATAATTCACCCCTCCACTTT.

CDR3 bases: TGTGCCAGCACCGAGCAACCAAACACCGGGGAGCTGTTTTTT. As protein: CASTEQPNTGELFF. V and J are TRBV6-4 and TRBJ2-2; D unclear. CDR1 MRHNA and CDR2 SNTAGT come from the germline V gene. The V end lost 7 bases, the J end lost 2 bases, and 11 bases lay between the germline ends. The CDR3 runs to 14 residues.

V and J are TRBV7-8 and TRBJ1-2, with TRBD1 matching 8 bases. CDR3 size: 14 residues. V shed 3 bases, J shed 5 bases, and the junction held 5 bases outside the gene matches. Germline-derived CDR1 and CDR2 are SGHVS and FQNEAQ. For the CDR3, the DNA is TGTGCCAGCAGCTTGGACAGGGAACGGTATGGCTACACCTTC. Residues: CASSLDRERYGYTF.

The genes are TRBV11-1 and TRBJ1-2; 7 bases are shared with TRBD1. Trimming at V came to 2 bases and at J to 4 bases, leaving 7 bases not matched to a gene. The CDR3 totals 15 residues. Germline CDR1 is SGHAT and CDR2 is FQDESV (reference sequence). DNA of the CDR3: TGTGCCAGCAGCTTAAGTCCTGACAGGGCCTATGGCTACACCTTC. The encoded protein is CASSLSPDRAYGYTF.

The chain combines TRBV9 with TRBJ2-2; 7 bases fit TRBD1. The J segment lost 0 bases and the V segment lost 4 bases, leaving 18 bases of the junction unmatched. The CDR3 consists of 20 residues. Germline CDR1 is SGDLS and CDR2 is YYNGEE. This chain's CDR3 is CASSSQATLNRGPNTGELFF. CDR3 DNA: TGTGCCAGCAGCTCTCAAGCCACCCTTAACAGGGGCCCGAACACCGGGGAGCTGTTTTTT.

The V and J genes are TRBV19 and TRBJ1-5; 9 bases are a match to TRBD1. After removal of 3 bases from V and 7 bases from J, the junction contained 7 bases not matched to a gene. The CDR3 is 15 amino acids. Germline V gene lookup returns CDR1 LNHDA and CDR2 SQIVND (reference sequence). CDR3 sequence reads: CASSISGTGFQPQHF. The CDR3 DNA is TGTGCCAGTAGTATCTCAGGGACAGGGTTCCAGCCCCAGCATTTT.

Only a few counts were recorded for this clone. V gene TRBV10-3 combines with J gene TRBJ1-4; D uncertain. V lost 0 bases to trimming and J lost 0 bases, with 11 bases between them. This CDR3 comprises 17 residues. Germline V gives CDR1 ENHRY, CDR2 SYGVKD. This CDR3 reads CAISESLLQATNEKLFF. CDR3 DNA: TGTGCCATCAGTGAGTCGCTTTTGCAGGCAACTAATGAAAAACTGTTTTTT.

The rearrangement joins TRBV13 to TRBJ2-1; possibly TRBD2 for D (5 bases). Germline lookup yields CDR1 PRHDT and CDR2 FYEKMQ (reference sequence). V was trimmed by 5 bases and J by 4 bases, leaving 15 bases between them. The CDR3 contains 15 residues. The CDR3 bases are TGTGCCAGCAGCATTCGGGGTGACTTTTACAATGAGCAGTTCTTC. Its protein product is CASSIRGDFYNEQFF.